The 13 T cell receptor beta chains in this list originate from one sample, sequenced in a study of T-cell reconstitution after alpha-beta-depleted transplantation in children. The library targeted TCRbeta and was prepared with unique molecular identifiers. TCRdb re-derived calls from the PCR reads in MiXCR, one entry per CDR3 protein. The data show about a million distinct CDR3 sequences, around 30% seen once. The sequencing used PBMCs, mostly from graft donor cells, collected 360 days after TCRalphabeta/CD19-depleted stem cell transplant. The receptors stem from a boy in the first two years of life who had a stem cell transplant for SCID, so the T cells may come from the graft donor.

This clonotype was counted only a few times. The chain has TRBV9 and TRBJ1-2; no firm D call. Germline CDR1 SGDLS, CDR2 YYNGEE. Trimming took 3 bases from V and 2 from J, leaving 8 bases between them. There are 13 residues in the CDR3. The CDR3 nucleotides read TGTGCCAGCAGCGGGACGGAGAACTATGGCTACACCTTC. It yields the protein CASSGTENYGYTF.

The V and J genes are TRBV28 and TRBJ2-3; D not certain. The CDR3 runs to 16 residues. The ends were cut back, 5 bases at V and 0 bases at J, with 15 bases in the middle. The germline V gene encodes CDR1 MDHEN and CDR2 SYDVKM. CDR3 sequence reads: CASSTLLVPSTDTQYF. In nucleotides, the CDR3 is TGTGCCAGCAGTACGCTCCTGGTACCTAGCACAGATACGCAGTATTTT.

The rearrangement links TRBV11-2 to TRBJ2-1; D tentatively fits TRBD1 or TRBD2 (5 bases each). The V gene's germline CDR1 is SGHAT and CDR2 FQNNGV. Trimming took off 0 bases at V and 2 bases at J, with 14 bases between the two ends. The CDR3 loop spans 17 amino acids. CDR3 sequence reads: CASSLDPLRGPYNEQFF. In DNA, the CDR3 is TGTGCCAGCAGCTTAGATCCCCTCCGGGGCCCCTACAATGAGCAGTTCTTC.

This clonotype was detected only a few times. The chain joins TRBV6-4 to TRBJ2-1, with TRBD2 matching over 16 bases. The V gene's germline CDR1 is MRHNA and CDR2 SNTAGT. The V and J ends lost 6 bases and 9 bases, in that order; junction bases with no gene match: 20. The CDR3 length is 20 residues. The CDR3 DNA follows: TGTGCCAGCAGACGACTCGGGACTAGCGGGGGGGCCTCGACTCGCAGTGAGCAGTTCTTC. Translation: CASRRLGTSGGASTRSEQFF.

The chain combines TRBV20-1 with TRBJ2-7, with 9 bases identical to TRBD1. CDR3 length equals 13 residues. CDR1 and CDR2 (germline): DFQATT, SNEGSKA (reference sequence). The junction had 2 bases not matched to a gene; V was cut back by 3 bases and J by 2 bases. The CDR3 region has the DNA TGCAGTGCTAGGGGGACAGGGCCCTACGAGCAGTACTTC. It codes for CSARGTGPYEQYF.

The chain employs TRBV4-2 and TRBJ2-5, with 12 positions matching TRBD1. Germline CDR1 and CDR2: LGHNA and YNFKEQ. J was trimmed by 3 bases and V by 4 bases; bases with no gene match: 6. The CDR3 spans 16 residues. This CDR3 reads CASSRIGTGGEETQYF. The CDR3 bases are TGTGCCAGCAGCCGCATCGGGACAGGGGGCGAAGAGACCCAGTACTTC.

This clonotype has a handful of counts. The V gene is TRBV6-2 or TRBV6-3, the J gene TRBJ2-1, with D tentatively TRBD2 (7 bases). The V end was cut by 4 bases, the J end by 9 bases, with 22 bases between. CDR3 length equals 16 residues. Germline CDR1 MNHEY, CDR2 SVGEGT. CDR3 sequence (DNA): TGTGCCAGCAGTTCACTCGAGGGGGGGCCTCGGTGTGAGCAGTTCTTC. The encoded protein is CASSSLEGGPRCEQFF.

V and J are TRBV5-1 and TRBJ2-2; 9 positions match TRBD1. V shed 4 bases, J shed 3 bases, and the junction held 10 bases outside the gene matches. The CDR3 runs 17 residues. Per the germline V gene, CDR1 is SGHRS and CDR2 is YFSETQ. The CDR3 DNA sequence: TGCGCCAGCAGCCGGATGGGACAGGGCAGAGACACCGGGGAGCTGTTTTTT. It encodes CASSRMGQGRDTGELFF.

The rearrangement uses TRBV6-5 and TRBJ2-1; TRBD2 aligns across 9 bases. Germline CDR1 and CDR2: MNHEY and SVGAGI. The CDR3 length is 16 residues. V gave up 2 bases and J gave up 7 bases; unmatched junction bases: 9. CDR3 residues: CASSYGRGGAVNEQFF. The CDR3 DNA is TGTGCCAGCAGTTACGGGCGCGGGGGGGCGGTGAATGAGCAGTTCTTC.

The V call is TRBV12-3 or TRBV12-4, the J call TRBJ2-7; D call uncertain. CDR3 length: 14 amino acids. V was cut by 3 bases and J by 0 bases, with 9 bases left in between. The CDR3 protein is CASSFIAGSYEQYF. In DNA, the CDR3 is TGTGCCAGCAGTTTTATAGCTGGCTCCTACGAGCAGTACTTC.

This clonotype was found many times. An end of the junction differs from the germline gene, which may be a read error. The V and J genes are TRBV12-3 or TRBV12-4 and TRBJ2-7, with D perhaps being TRBD1 or TRBD2 (6 bases each). The CDR3 is 14 amino acids. Here the CDR3 DNA reads TGCGCCAGCAGCTTGGGGGGCACCTCCTACGAGCAGTACTTC. Encoded protein: CASSLGGTSYEQYF.

This clonotype was seen a handful of times. This chain links TRBV19 with TRBJ2-1; D may be TRBD2 (7 bases). Germline V gene data show CDR1 as LNHDA and CDR2 as SQIVND (reference sequence). The V end was cut by 3 bases, the J end by 8 bases, with 17 bases between. The CDR3 is made up of 15 amino acids. The CDR3 sequence: CASSIWGGAIDEQFF. CDR3 bases: TGTGCCAGTAGTATTTGGGGGGGGGCTATCGATGAGCAGTTCTTC.

The chain combines TRBV12-3 or TRBV12-4 with TRBJ1-6; possibly TRBD1 for D (5 bases). There are 17 residues in the CDR3. Deletions cut 5 bases from V and 7 bases from J, with 21 bases between. In DNA, the CDR3 is TGTGCCAGCAGTCCCCAAAGCGGGGGACGGAGAAATTCACCCCTCCACTTT. Translating it yields CASSPQSGGRRNSPLHF.